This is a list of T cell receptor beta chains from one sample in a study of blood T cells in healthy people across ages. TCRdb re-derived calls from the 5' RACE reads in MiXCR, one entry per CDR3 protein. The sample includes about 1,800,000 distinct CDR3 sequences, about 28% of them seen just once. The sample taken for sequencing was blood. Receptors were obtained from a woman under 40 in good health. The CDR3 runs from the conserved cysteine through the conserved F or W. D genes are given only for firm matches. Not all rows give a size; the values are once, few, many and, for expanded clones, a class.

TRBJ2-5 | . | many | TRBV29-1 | TGCAGCGTTGTGGAGGGCCGGGAGACCCAGTACTTC | CSVVEGRETQYF
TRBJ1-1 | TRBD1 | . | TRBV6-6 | TGTGCCAGCAGTTACGGGACAGGGAACACTGAAGCTTTCTTT | CASSYGTGNTEAFF
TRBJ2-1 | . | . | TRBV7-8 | TGTGCCAGCAGCTTATCTCCAGGTCCCGTGGGCGATGGGCAGTTCTTC | CASSLSPGPVGDGQFF
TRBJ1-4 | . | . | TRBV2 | TGTGCCAGCAGGGGTGGGCCGTATGATGAAAAACTGTTTTTT | CASRGGPYDEKLFF
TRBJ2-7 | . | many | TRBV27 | TGTGCCAGCAGTTCAAGGTTAGGACAGAATCCCTACGAGCAGTACTTC | CASSSRLGQNPYEQYF
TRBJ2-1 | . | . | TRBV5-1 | TGCGCCAGCAGCGGGGGGGACATCGTCGATGAGCAGTTCTTC | CASSGGDIVDEQFF
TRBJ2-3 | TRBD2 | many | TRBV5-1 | TGCGCCAGCAGCTTAGGACTAGCGGGGGTTCGCACAGATACGCAGTATTTT | CASSLGLAGVRTDTQYF
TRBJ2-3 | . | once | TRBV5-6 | TGTGCCAGCAGCCGGATGAGGATCGCGCAGTATTTT | CASSRMRIAQYF
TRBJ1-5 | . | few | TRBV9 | TGTGCCAGCAGTAAACGGCCGAGCAATCAGCCCCAGCATTTT | CASSKRPSNQPQHF
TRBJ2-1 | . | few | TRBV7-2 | TGTGCCAGCAGCCAGACTCGGTTAGCAACCTACAATGAGCAGTTCTTC | CASSQTRLATYNEQFF
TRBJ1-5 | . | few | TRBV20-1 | TGCAGTGCTCCCGGACATATAGGTCCCAATCAGCCCCAGCATTTT | CSAPGHIGPNQPQHF
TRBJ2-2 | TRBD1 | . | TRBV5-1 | TGCGCCAGCAGCCGACAGGGGGTGTCGAACACCGGGGAGCTGTTTTTT | CASSRQGVSNTGELFF
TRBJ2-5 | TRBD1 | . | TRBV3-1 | TGTGCCAGCAGCGAGACAGGGGAAGAGACCCAGTACTTC | CASSETGEETQYF
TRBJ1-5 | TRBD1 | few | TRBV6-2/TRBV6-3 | TGTACCAGCACCCACGGACAGGGGGCGGATCAGCCCCAGCATTTT | CTSTHGQGADQPQHF
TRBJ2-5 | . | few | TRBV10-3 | TGTGCCATCTCAATGGGTCTTACTAGGTTAGAGACCCAGTACTTC | CAISMGLTRLETQYF
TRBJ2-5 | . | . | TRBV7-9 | TGTGCCAGCAGCCCAGAGGCCCCAGGGACCCAGTACTTC | CASSPEAPGTQYF
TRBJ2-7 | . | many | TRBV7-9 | TGTGCCAGCAGCCAGCCTCGGGGCGGGCTGGAGCAGTACTTC | CASSQPRGGLEQYF
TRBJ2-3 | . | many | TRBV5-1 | TGCGCCAGCAGCTTTCAGGGTACAGATACGCAGTATTTT | CASSFQGTDTQYF
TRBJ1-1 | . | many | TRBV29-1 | TGCAGCCCAAGGACCATCACTGAAGCTTTCTTT | CSPRTITEAFF